These 21 T cell receptor beta chains were sequenced from one sample in a study of T cell responses to AZD1222 COVID-19 vaccine. The data were produced by immunoSEQ multiplex PCR, yet TCRdb's version contains in-frame clones alone and is incomplete. The table lists about 120,000 clones, approximately 87% of them singletons. The sequences come from peripheral blood, collected on day 0 of AZD1222 vaccination. The receptors come from an adult in good health.

V usage is TRBV6-5 and J usage is TRBJ1-2; D remains ambiguous. The V end lost 7 bases, the J end lost 6 bases, and 18 bases lay between the germline ends. Per germline, CDR1 MNHEY and CDR2 SVGAGI. This CDR3 is built from 14 residues. In DNA, the CDR3 is TGTGCCAGCACCCTCGATGTGTGGGTTGATGGCTACACCTTC. The encoded protein is CASTLDVWVDGYTF.

The chain recombines TRBV18 with TRBJ1-2; the D is unclear. The CDR3 contains 14 residues. Trimming pared 3 bases from V and 1 base from J, leaving 9 bases between. Germline CDR1 and CDR2: KGHSH and LQKENI. In DNA, the CDR3 is TGTGCCAGCTCACCGTCTAGCGATAACTATGGCTACACCTTC. Translated: CASSPSSDNYGYTF.

The chain couples TRBV18 to TRBJ2-5; possibly TRBD1 for D (6 bases). Germline V lookup: CDR1 KGHSH, CDR2 LQKENI. The V and J ends lost 0 bases and 5 bases respectively, with 13 bases between them. CDR3 length: 15 residues. The CDR3 loop is CASSPPGAAGETQYF. The CDR3 bases are TGTGCCAGCTCACCACCGGGGGCAGCCGGGGAGACCCAGTACTTC.

This chain links TRBV24-1 with TRBJ1-2, with D unresolved. Germline loops: CDR1 KGHDR, CDR2 SFDVKD. The CDR3 contains 12 residues. V was trimmed by 1 base and J by 6 bases, leaving 5 bases between them. In DNA, the CDR3 is TGTGCCACCAGTGATTTTAAGGATGGCTACACCTTC. This encodes CATSDFKDGYTF.

This clone was seen a few times. The V gene is TRBV20-1, the J gene TRBJ1-1; D is uncertain. In germline, CDR1 is DFQATT, CDR2 SNEGSKA (reference sequence). Deletions cut 3 bases from V and 5 bases from J, with 13 bases between. CDR3 length equals 13 residues. Here the CDR3 reads CSASGGYVTEAFF. The CDR3, as DNA: TGCAGTGCTAGTGGTGGATATGTGACTGAAGCTTTCTTT.

This clone has a single count. The chain has TRBV9 and TRBJ1-3; 10 nucleotides agree with TRBD1. Germline CDR1 SGDLS, CDR2 YYNGEE. This CDR3 has 15 residues. The V segment lost 0 bases and the J segment 7 bases; nucleotides outside the gene matches: 4. CDR3: CASSVELGQGNTIYF. The CDR3 DNA sequence: TGTGCCAGCAGCGTAGAGCTGGGACAGGGGAACACCATATATTTT.

This chain joins TRBV6-2 or TRBV6-3 and TRBJ1-1; D might be TRBD1 (5 bases). Germline-derived CDR1 and CDR2 are MNHEY and SVGEGT. The CDR3 contains 13 residues. V dropped 2 bases and J dropped 6 bases, with 10 bases sitting between them. CDR3 amino acids: CASSYGQIAEAFF. The CDR3 nucleotides are TGTGCCAGCAGTTACGGACAAATTGCTGAAGCTTTCTTT.

This clone was picked up one time. J is TRBJ1-5 and V is TRBV10-2; unclear D gene. This CDR3 comprises 12 residues. The germline gives CDR1 WSHSY, CDR2 SAAADI. Trimming took 0 bases from V and 7 from J, leaving 4 bases between them. CDR3 protein: CASSESRQPQHF. The DNA for the CDR3 is TGCGCCAGCAGTGAGTCACGCCAGCCCCAGCATTTT.

This chain uses TRBV14 with TRBJ1-6, with D hard to call. The V end was cut by 6 bases, the J end by 0 bases, with 6 bases between. Looked up from germline, CDR1 is SGHDN and CDR2 is FVKESK. The CDR3 runs to 14 residues. In DNA, the CDR3 is TGTGCCAGCAGGTCGGACTCCTATAATTCACCCCTCCACTTT. This translates into CASRSDSYNSPLHF.

The chain links TRBV6-1 to TRBJ1-2; tentatively, D is TRBD1 (5 bases). V shed 3 bases and J shed 6 bases, with 17 bases lying between them. This CDR3 has 15 residues. Germline CDR1 is MNHNS and CDR2 is SASEGT. The CDR3 coding sequence is TGTGCCAGCAGTGAGGCCCCAGAGGGGCACGATGGCTACACCTTC. Translated: CASSEAPEGHDGYTF.

The rearrangement joins TRBV5-1 to TRBJ1-2; TRBD1 might be the D (5 bases). Looked up from germline, CDR1 is SGHRS and CDR2 is YFSETQ. This CDR3 spans 13 amino acids. Deletions cut 2 bases from V and 2 bases from J, with 7 bases between. This CDR3 reads CASSLQENYGYTF. In DNA form, the CDR3 reads TGCGCCAGCAGCTTACAGGAGAACTATGGCTACACCTTC. Variable domain in full (rest from reference TRBV5-1 and TRBJ1-2): KAGVTQTPRYLIKTRGQQVTLSCSPISGHRSVSWYQQTPGQGLQFLFEYFSETQRNKGNFPGRFSGRQFSNSRSEMNVSTLELGDSALYLCASSLQENYGYTFGSGTRLTVV.

The chain combines TRBV27 with TRBJ1-2; perhaps TRBD1 as D (6 bases). Germline V gene sequence: CDR1 MNHEY, CDR2 SMNVEV (reference sequence). The CDR3 is made up of 14 amino acids. The V end lost 4 bases, the J end lost 6 bases, and 15 bases lay between the germline ends. CDR3: CASSWGRGDHGYTF. The DNA of the CDR3 is TGTGCCAGCAGTTGGGGGCGAGGGGATCATGGCTACACCTTC.

The chain recombines TRBV10-3 with TRBJ2-1; 9 nucleotides match TRBD2. Germline V CDR1 and CDR2: ENHRY, SYGVKD. The J segment lost 3 bases and the V segment lost 4 bases, leaving 7 bases of the junction unmatched. This CDR3 has 16 amino acids. CDR3 protein: CAISGRVAGVYNEQFF. The DNA of the CDR3 is TGTGCCATCAGTGGGAGGGTAGCGGGGGTCTACAATGAGCAGTTCTTC.

CDR3 nucleotides: TGTGCCAGCAGCCAAGAGAGTCTAGCGGCCCAGCATTTT. As protein: CASSQESLAAQHF. This chain joins TRBV3-1 (or the pseudogene TRBV3-2) and TRBJ1-5, with D uncertain. The V end was cut by 0 bases, the J end by 11 bases, with 11 bases between. Germline V CDR1 and CDR2: LGHDT, YNNKEL (reference sequence). This CDR3 contains 13 residues.

The chain uses TRBV19 and TRBJ2-7; D possibly corresponds to TRBD1 (6 bases). Germline loops: CDR1 LNHDA, CDR2 SQIVND (reference sequence). V was pared by 6 bases and J by 3 bases, with 15 bases between. The CDR3 is 14 residues long. The CDR3 coding sequence is TGTGCCAGTAGCGTAGGGGGACACGGCTACGAGCAGTACTTC. It specifies CASSVGGHGYEQYF.

The rearrangement uses TRBV10-3 and TRBJ1-5; a possible D gene is TRBD1 (6 bases). The CDR3 is made up of 16 amino acids. V lost 6 bases and J 1 base, leaving 16 bases between the germline ends. Germline-derived CDR1 and CDR2 are ENHRY and SYGVKD. The CDR3 DNA is TGTGCCATCAGCGGTGGGGGGGCGAACAGCAATCAGCCCCAGCATTTT. Amino acids: CAISGGGANSNQPQHF.

This clone has a single count. This sequence joins TRBV5-1 and TRBJ2-1, with TRBD1 matching over 9 bases. The V and J ends lost 0 bases and 6 bases, in that order; junction bases with no gene match: 4. Germline V lookup: CDR1 SGHRS, CDR2 YFSETQ. CDR3 length equals 15 residues. In DNA, the CDR3 is TGCGCCAGCAGCTTGGCCGGGACAGGGCTCAATGAGCAGTTCTTC. It yields the protein CASSLAGTGLNEQFF.

In this sample, this clone turned up once. The V and J genes are TRBV10-3 and TRBJ2-1; D tentatively reads TRBD1 or TRBD2 (5 bases each). The CDR3 runs to 15 residues. Trimming cost V 7 bases and J 5 bases, with 18 bases left between them. The germline V gene has CDR1 ENHRY and CDR2 SYGVKD. CDR3 residues: CAIMAGAGPHNEQFF. The CDR3 nucleotides are TGTGCCATCATGGCTGGGGCGGGCCCCCACAATGAGCAGTTCTTC.

V is TRBV6-5 and J is TRBJ1-5; a weak D match, TRBD1 (6 bases). The germline CDR1 and CDR2 sequences are MNHEY and SVGAGI. Deletions cut 6 bases from V and 2 bases from J, with 14 bases between. The CDR3 has 15 amino acids. CDR3 DNA: TGTGCCAGCAGGGTCAGGGGCCGGGGCAATCAGCCCCAGCATTTT. The encoded protein is CASRVRGRGNQPQHF.

The chain recombines TRBV28 with TRBJ2-5, with a tentative D call TRBD2 (7 bases). V lost 4 bases to trimming and J lost 5 bases, with 14 bases between them. CDR3 length equals 14 residues. Per the germline V gene, CDR1 is MDHEN and CDR2 is SYDVKM. The CDR3 sequence: CASSSQGGEETQYF. The CDR3 DNA follows: TGTGCCAGCAGTTCACAGGGAGGGGAGGAGACCCAGTACTTC.

This clone was counted a few times. The chain combines TRBV12-3 or TRBV12-4 with TRBJ1-5, with unresolved D. Trimming shortened V by 8 bases and J by 2 bases, and 7 bases separated the two germline ends. CDR3 length: 12 amino acids. This CDR3 reads CASRPGNQPQHF. CDR3 bases: TGTGCCAGCCGGCCCGGCAATCAGCCCCAGCATTTT.